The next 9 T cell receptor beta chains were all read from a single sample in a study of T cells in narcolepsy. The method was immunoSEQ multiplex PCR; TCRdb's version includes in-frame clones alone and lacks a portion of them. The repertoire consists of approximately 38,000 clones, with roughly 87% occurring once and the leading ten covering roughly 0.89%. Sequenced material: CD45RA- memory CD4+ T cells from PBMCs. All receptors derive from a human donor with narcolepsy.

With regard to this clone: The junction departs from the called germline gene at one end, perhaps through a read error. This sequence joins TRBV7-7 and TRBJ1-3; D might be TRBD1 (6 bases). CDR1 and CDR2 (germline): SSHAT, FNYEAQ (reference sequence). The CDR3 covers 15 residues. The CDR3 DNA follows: TGTGCTAGCAGCAAGGGACATGGCTCTGGAAACACCATATATTTT. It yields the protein CASSKGHGSGNTIYF. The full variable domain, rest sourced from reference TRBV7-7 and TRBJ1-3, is GAGVSQSPRYKVTKRGQDVTLRCDPISSHATLYWYQQALGQGPEFLTYFNYEAQPDKSGLPSDRFSAERPEGSISTLTIQRTEQRDSAMYRCASSKGHGSGNTIYFGEGSWLTVV.

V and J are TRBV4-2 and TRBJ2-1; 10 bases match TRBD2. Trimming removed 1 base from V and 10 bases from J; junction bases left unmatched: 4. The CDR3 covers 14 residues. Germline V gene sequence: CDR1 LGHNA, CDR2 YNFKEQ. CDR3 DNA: TGTGCCAGCAGCCAAGTAGCGGGAGGCCACGAGCAGTTCTTC. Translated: CASSQVAGGHEQFF.

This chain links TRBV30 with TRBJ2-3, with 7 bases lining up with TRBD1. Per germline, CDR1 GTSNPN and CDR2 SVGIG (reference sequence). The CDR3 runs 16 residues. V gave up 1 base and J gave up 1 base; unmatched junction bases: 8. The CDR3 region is CAWSGRTGGRTDTQYF. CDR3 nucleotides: TGTGCCTGGAGTGGGAGGACAGGAGGCCGCACAGATACGCAGTATTTT.

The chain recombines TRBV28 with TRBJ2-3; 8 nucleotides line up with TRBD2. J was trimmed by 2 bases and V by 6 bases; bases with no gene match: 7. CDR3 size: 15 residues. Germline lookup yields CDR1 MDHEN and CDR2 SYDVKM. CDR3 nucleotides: TGTGCCAGCAGAAAAAGCGGGGGACCCACAGATACGCAGTATTTT. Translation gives CASRKSGGPTDTQYF. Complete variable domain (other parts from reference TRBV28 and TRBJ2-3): DVKVTQSSRYLVKRTGEKVFLECVQDMDHENMFWYRQDPGLGLRLIYFSYDVKMKEKGDIPEGYSVSREKKERFSLILESASTNQTSMYLCASRKSGGPTDTQYFGPGTRLTVL.

The CDR3 protein is CATKGWDPDSPLHF. DNA for the CDR3: TGTGCCACCAAGGGGTGGGACCCGGATTCACCCCTCCACTTT. This chain links TRBV27 with TRBJ1-6, with D possibly TRBD1 on 5 matching bases. Trimming removed 10 bases at V and 8 bases at J, with 18 bases between. The CDR3 covers 14 residues. Germline loops: CDR1 MNHEY, CDR2 SMNVEV (reference sequence).

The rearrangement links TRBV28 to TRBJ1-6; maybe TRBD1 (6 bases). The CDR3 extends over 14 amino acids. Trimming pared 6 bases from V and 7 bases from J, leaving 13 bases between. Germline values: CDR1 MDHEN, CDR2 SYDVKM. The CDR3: CASRIGGPNSPLHF. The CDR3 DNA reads TGTGCCAGCAGGATAGGGGGTCCGAATTCACCCCTCCACTTT.

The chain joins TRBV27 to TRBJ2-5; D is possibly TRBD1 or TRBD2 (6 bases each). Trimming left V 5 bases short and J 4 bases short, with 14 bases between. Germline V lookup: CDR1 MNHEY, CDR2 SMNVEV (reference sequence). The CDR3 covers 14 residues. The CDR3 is CASSQGGFGETQYF. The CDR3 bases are TGTGCCAGCAGTCAAGGGGGGTTCGGAGAGACCCAGTACTTC.

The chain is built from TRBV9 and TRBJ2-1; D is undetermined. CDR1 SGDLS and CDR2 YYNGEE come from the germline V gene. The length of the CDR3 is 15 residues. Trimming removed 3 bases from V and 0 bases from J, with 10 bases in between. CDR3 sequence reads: CASSDPLNSYNEQFF. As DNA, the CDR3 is TGTGCCAGCAGCGACCCTCTGAACTCCTACAATGAGCAGTTCTTC.

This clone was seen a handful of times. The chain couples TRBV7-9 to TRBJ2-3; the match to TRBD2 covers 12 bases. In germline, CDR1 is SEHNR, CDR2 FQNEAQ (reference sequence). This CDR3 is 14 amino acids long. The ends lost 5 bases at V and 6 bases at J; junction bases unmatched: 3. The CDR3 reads CASSRTSGKDTQYF. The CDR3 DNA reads TGTGCCAGCAGCAGGACTAGCGGGAAGGATACGCAGTATTTT.